This T cell receptor beta chain was recorded in a study of a mutant IDH1 vaccine in newly diagnosed glioma. Overall study context: Administration of eight vaccinations to patients took place in weeks 1, 3, 5, 7, 11, 15, 19, 23. Before enrollment, patients got radiotherapy alone, temozolomide alone, or mostly the combination. Vaccines began 4-6 weeks after radiotherapy alone, or with temozolomide cycles.

Some clones are missing from TCRdb's copy, which holds only in-frame ones; the method was immunoSEQ multiplex PCR. The repertoire holds about 72,000 clones, with nearly 85% as singletons. A note on this clone: Its antigen remains unknown.

Time point indicated: week 23, last vaccination. The vaccine gave 300 ug of a 20-mer mutant IDH1 peptide subcutaneously per dose. Study outcomes and limitations: Of all patients, around 94% showed vaccine-induced immune responses.

The receptor comes from a man aged 18 to 30 with glioma. The source material was PBMCs, sampled from a glioma patient whose treatment included an IDH1 peptide vaccine.

The CDR3 loop is CASSLAKDRVVSGNTIYF. The DNA for the CDR3 is TGTGCCAGCAGCTTAGCGAAGGACAGGGTTGTCTCTGGAAACACCATATATTTT. V is TRBV11-2 and J is TRBJ1-3, with TRBD1 matching 8 bases. J gave up 0 bases and V 1 base, and 8 bases lay outside the gene matches. There are 18 residues in the CDR3. Germline loops: CDR1 SGHAT, CDR2 FQNNGV.